A single sample gave rise to the 11 T cell receptor beta chains below, sequenced in a study of identical twins. TCRdb re-derived calls from the 5' RACE reads in MiXCR, one entry per CDR3 protein. The sample shows 600,000 to 700,000 distinct CDR3 sequences, roughly 20% of them seen only once. The sample was also linked to a second study, of T cells expressing NK-cell markers.

Source material: PBMCs. Source of these receptors: a young woman in good health.

The chain recombines TRBV6-6 with TRBJ1-5, with D perhaps matching TRBD1 (6 bases). CDR1 and CDR2 from the germline V gene are MNHNY and SVGAGI (reference sequence). Between the trimmed V and J ends, which lost 7 bases and 10 bases, there was a span of 17 bases. This CDR3 region has 13 residues. The CDR3 bases are TGTGCCAGCAATGGACAGTCCCTGGTACCCCAGCATTTT. Its protein is CASNGQSLVPQHF.

The chain combines TRBV6-5 with TRBJ1-2; 7 bases fit TRBD1. After removal of 4 bases from V and 4 bases from J, the junction contained 9 bases not matched to a gene. There are 15 residues in the CDR3. The germline gives CDR1 MNHEY, CDR2 SVGAGI. CDR3 sequence reads: CASSLSTGTVYGYTF. CDR3 nucleotide sequence: TGTGCCAGCAGTTTAAGTACCGGGACAGTCTATGGCTACACCTTC.

This clonotype has only a few counts. The rearrangement joins TRBV20-1 to TRBJ2-5; D is possibly TRBD2 (6 bases). Between the trimmed V and J ends, which lost 6 bases and 5 bases, there was a span of 19 bases. In germline, CDR1 is DFQATT, CDR2 SNEGSKA (reference sequence). The CDR3 covers 14 residues. The CDR3 DNA sequence: TGCAGTGCGCCGACTAGGTATGGTGTGGAGACCCAGTACTTC. This sequence encodes CSAPTRYGVETQYF.

This clonotype was seen more than once but under ten times. The genes are TRBV20-1 and TRBJ2-1, with D possibly being TRBD1 or TRBD2 (5 bases each). CDR1 is DFQATT, CDR2 SNEGSKA, per germline (reference sequence). Trimming took 3 bases from V and 2 from J, leaving 11 bases between them. The CDR3 runs to 14 residues. The CDR3 reads CSASGWDPYNEQFF. CDR3 sequence (DNA): TGCAGTGCTAGTGGGTGGGACCCCTACAATGAGCAGTTCTTC.

The V gene is TRBV6-5, the J gene TRBJ2-7; D gene ambiguous. The CDR3 is 13 residues long. CDR1 and CDR2 (germline): MNHEY, SVGAGI. With 4 bases removed from V and 2 bases from J, the gap between germline ends came to 9 bases. The chain's CDR3 is CASSSATAYEQYF. The CDR3 nucleotides read TGTGCCAGCAGTTCTGCGACGGCCTACGAGCAGTACTTC.

In its sample, this clonotype was seen many times. The gene calls are TRBV9 and TRBJ1-5; no clear D. The CDR3 has 15 amino acids. CDR1 and CDR2 (germline): SGDLS, YYNGEE. V lost 4 bases, J lost 0 bases, and 11 bases lay in between. The CDR3 region has the DNA TGTGCCAGCAGCCCGGGAGGATATAGCAATCAGCCCCAGCATTTT. It translates to CASSPGGYSNQPQHF.

This chain joins TRBV12-3 or TRBV12-4 and TRBJ1-5, with 7 nucleotides matching TRBD1. Trimming at V came to 3 bases and at J to 5 bases, leaving 4 bases not matched to a gene. This CDR3 comprises 14 residues. CDR3 coding DNA: TGTGCCAGCAGTTTTCGGACAGGCCATCAGCCCCAGCATTTT. Amino acids: CASSFRTGHQPQHF.

This clonotype was seen only a few times. V usage is TRBV7-2 and J usage is TRBJ2-1; D is unclear. Trimming removed 7 bases at V and 0 bases at J, with 10 bases between. Germline V gives CDR1 SGHTA, CDR2 FQGNSA. There are 14 residues in the CDR3. The CDR3 region has the DNA TGTGCCAGCAAACGTACGAGCTCCTACAATGAGCAGTTCTTC. Translating it yields CASKRTSSYNEQFF.

The rearrangement links TRBV29-1 to TRBJ2-3; D unclear. CDR3 length: 13 residues. Between the trimmed V and J ends, which lost 3 bases and 0 bases, there was a span of 7 bases. CDR1 and CDR2 from the germline V gene are SQVTM and ANQGSEA. The DNA of the CDR3 is TGCAGCGTTGATCTCAGTAGCACAGATACGCAGTATTTT. Amino acids: CSVDLSSTDTQYF.

This clonotype was detected many times. This chain uses TRBV12-3 or TRBV12-4 with TRBJ2-5; 8 nucleotides match TRBD2. V lost 5 bases to trimming and J lost 2 bases; unmatched junction nucleotides: 4. This CDR3 is 14 amino acids long. CDR3 sequence reads: CASSPGTSQETQYF. For the CDR3, the DNA is TGTGCCAGCAGTCCCGGGACTAGTCAAGAGACCCAGTACTTC.

This clonotype has a handful of counts. The CDR3 is CASSLISNYGYTF. CDR3 DNA: TGTGCCAGCAGCCTGATATCTAACTATGGCTACACCTTC. J is TRBJ1-2 and V is TRBV5-6; D call uncertain. The length of the CDR3 is 13 residues. Germline CDR1 reads SGHDT; CDR2 reads YYEEEE. Trimming took 4 bases from V and 0 from J, leaving 7 bases between them.